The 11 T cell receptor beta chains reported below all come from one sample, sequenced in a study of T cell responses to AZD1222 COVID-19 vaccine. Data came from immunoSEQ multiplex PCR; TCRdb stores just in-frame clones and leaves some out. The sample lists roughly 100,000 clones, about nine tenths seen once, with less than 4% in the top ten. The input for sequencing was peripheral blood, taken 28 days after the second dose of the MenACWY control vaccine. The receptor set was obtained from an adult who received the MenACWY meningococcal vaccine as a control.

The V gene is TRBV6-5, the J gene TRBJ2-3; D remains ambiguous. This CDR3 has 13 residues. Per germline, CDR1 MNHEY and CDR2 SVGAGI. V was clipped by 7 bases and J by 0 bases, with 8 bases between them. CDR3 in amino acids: CASKPPSTDTQYF. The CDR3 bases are TGTGCCAGCAAACCTCCTAGCACAGATACGCAGTATTTT.

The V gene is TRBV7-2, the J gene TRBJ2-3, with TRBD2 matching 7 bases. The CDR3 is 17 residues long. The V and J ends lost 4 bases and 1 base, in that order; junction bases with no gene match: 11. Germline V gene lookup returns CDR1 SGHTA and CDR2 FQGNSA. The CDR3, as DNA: TGTGCCAGCAGCTCCCAACCCCTAGCGGTCGGCACAGATACGCAGTATTTT. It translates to CASSSQPLAVGTDTQYF.

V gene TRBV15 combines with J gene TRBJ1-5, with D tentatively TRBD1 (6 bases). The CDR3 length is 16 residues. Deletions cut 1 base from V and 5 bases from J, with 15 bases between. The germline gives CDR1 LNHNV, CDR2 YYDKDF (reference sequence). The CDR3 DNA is TGTGCCACCAGCAGAGGAGGAGCAGGGGAAGATCAGCCCCAGCATTTT. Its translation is CATSRGGAGEDQPQHF.

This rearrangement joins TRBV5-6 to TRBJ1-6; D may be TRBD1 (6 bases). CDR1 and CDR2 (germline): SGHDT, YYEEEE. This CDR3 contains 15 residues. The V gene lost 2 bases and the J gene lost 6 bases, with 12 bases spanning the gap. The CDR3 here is CASSLRGTINSPLHF. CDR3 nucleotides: TGTGCCAGCAGCTTACGGGGGACAATTAATTCACCCCTCCACTTT.

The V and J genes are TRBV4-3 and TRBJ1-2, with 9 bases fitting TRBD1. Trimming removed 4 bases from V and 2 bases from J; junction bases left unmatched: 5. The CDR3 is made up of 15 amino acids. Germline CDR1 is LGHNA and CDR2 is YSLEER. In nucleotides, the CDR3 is TGCGCCAGCAGCCCCGGACAGGGGCGGAACTATGGCTACACCTTC. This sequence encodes CASSPGQGRNYGYTF.

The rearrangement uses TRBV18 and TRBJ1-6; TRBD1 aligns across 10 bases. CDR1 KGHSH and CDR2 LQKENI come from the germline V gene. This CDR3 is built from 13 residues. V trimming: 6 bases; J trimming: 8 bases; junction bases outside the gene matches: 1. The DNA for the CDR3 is TGTGCCAGCTCTGGGACAGGGGATTCACCCCTCCACTTT. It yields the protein CASSGTGDSPLHF.

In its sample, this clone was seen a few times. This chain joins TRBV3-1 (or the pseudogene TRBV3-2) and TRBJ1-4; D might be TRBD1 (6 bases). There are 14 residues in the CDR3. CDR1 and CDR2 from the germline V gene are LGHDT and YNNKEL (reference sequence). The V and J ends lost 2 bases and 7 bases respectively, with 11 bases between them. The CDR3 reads CASSQLGASEKLFF. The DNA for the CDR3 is TGTGCCAGCAGCCAATTGGGGGCTAGTGAAAAACTGTTTTTT.

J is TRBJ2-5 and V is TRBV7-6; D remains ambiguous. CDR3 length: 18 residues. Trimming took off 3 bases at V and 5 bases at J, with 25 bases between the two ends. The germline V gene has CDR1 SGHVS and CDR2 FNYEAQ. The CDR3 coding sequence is TGTGCCAGCAGCTTTGAACACAACGGGCCAGGCGTCCTGGAGACCCAGTACTTC. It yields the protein CASSFEHNGPGVLETQYF.

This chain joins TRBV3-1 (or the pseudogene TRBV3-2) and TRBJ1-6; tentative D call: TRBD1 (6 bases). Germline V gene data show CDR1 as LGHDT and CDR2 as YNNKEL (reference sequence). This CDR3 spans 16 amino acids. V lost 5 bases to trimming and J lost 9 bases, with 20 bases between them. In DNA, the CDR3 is TGTGCCAGCAGCACCCTCATGGGGGGCTCGGGTTCACCCCTCCACTTT. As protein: CASSTLMGGSGSPLHF.

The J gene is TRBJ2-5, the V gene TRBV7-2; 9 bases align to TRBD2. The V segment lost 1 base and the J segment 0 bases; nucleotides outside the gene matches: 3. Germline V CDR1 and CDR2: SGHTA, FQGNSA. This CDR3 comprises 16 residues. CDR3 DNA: TGTGCCAGCAGCTTAGGGCTAGCGGGAAACCAAGAGACCCAGTACTTC. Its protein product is CASSLGLAGNQETQYF.

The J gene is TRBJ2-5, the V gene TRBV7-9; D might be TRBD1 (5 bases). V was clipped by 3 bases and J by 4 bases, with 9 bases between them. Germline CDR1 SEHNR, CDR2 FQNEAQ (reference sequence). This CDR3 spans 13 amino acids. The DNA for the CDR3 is TGTGCCAGCAGCTTTGGTGGGGCAGAGACCCAGTACTTC. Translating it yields CASSFGGAETQYF.